This T cell receptor (beta chain) was captured in a study of control samples from healthy donors and cancer patients. Clones were read by immunoSEQ multiplex PCR, and TCRdb kept only the in-frame ones, dropping some. The sample has 250,000 to 300,000 clones, over 75% seen once. The CDR3 spans 15 residues. CDR1 is SGHVS, CDR2 FQNEAQ, per germline. The V and J ends lost 3 bases and 2 bases, in that order; junction bases with no gene match: 2. The V gene is TRBV7-8, the J gene TRBJ1-5, with 9 bases fitting TRBD1. The TCR originated in a woman in her sixties or seventies with lung cancer. The sample comprised PBMCs. The CDR3 reads CASSLRTGGNQPQHF. CDR3 sequence (DNA): TGTGCCAGCAGCTTGCGGACAGGGGGCAATCAGCCCCAGCATTTT.